These 8 T cell receptor beta chains share one sample of origin, sequenced in a study of post-analysis software for immune sequencing data. Study results and caveats: Patients carried five TRBV segments more frequently than controls did, and TRBV5-6, TRBV5-1 and TRBV20-1 were among them.

Antigen specificity for these receptors is unknown. The TCR beta cDNA libraries contained unique molecular identifiers. TCRdb used MiXCR to reprocess the PCR reads, holding one entry per CDR3 protein. The profile covers hundreds of thousands of distinct CDR3 sequences, with 44% appearing a single time and 1.7% taken by the ten largest. Sequenced material: blood. Source of these receptors: a girl aged 10-17 years with multiple sclerosis.

The sample holds a few counts of this clonotype. The gene calls are TRBV10-3 and TRBJ1-5; 7 positions agree with TRBD1. This CDR3 is built from 14 residues. The V segment lost 3 bases and the J segment 5 bases; nucleotides outside the gene matches: 4. Looked up from germline, CDR1 is ENHRY and CDR2 is SYGVKD. CDR3 loop: CAISEGGADQPQHF. In DNA, the CDR3 is TGTGCCATCAGTGAAGGGGGCGCGGATCAGCCCCAGCATTTT.

This chain connects TRBV5-1 to TRBJ2-7, with TRBD2 matching over 7 bases. The length of the CDR3 is 12 residues. In germline, CDR1 is SGHRS, CDR2 YFSETQ. Losses at the gene ends were 6 bases for V and 3 bases for J; bases not matched to a gene: 3. DNA of the CDR3: TGCGCCAGCACTTTAGCGGGCTACGAGCAGTACTTC. Translating it yields CASTLAGYEQYF.

This clonotype was detected only a few times. The chain employs TRBV6-5 and TRBJ2-7; TRBD1 matches at 7 bases. The germline V gene has CDR1 MNHEY and CDR2 SVGAGI. The J segment lost 4 bases and the V segment lost 0 bases, leaving 6 bases of the junction unmatched. CDR3 size: 15 residues. The CDR3 DNA sequence: TGTGCCAGCAGTTACTCAGGGGGCGACGCGTACGAGCAGTACTTC. Amino acid sequence: CASSYSGGDAYEQYF.

Of note for this clonotype: The junction does not match germline at one end; this may be a read error. The chain is built from TRBV6-2 or TRBV6-3 and TRBJ2-5; possibly TRBD1 or TRBD2 for D (5 bases each). The J call may be wrong; the DNA end is better matched by TRBJ2-7. The CDR3 covers 15 residues. The germline V gene has CDR1 MNHEY and CDR2 SVGEGT. CDR3 loop: CVSSYSKRGAYEQYF. The CDR3 coding sequence is TGTGTCAGCAGTTACTCCAAAAGGGGAGCCTACGAGCAGTACTTC.

The chain couples TRBV13 to TRBJ1-3; unclear D gene. The CDR3 contains 16 residues. Trimming pared 6 bases from V and 8 bases from J, leaving 23 bases between. From germline, CDR1 is PRHDT and CDR2 FYEKMQ (reference sequence). The CDR3 loop is CASRSWRALLGDTIYF. The CDR3 DNA sequence: TGTGCCAGCAGAAGCTGGCGGGCTCTGCTTGGGGACACCATATATTTT.

The V and J genes are TRBV4-1 and TRBJ2-5, with D tentatively TRBD1 (5 bases). There are 16 residues in the CDR3. Trimming stripped 4 bases from V and 11 bases from J, with 26 bases between. The germline CDR1 and CDR2 sequences are MGHRA and YSYEKL. DNA of the CDR3: TGCGCCAGCAGCCTACAGTCCACAGGCTTCTACGGAGAGCAGTACTTC. It translates to CASSLQSTGFYGEQYF.

The chain is built from TRBV12-3 or TRBV12-4 and TRBJ1-2; D gene uncertain. Between the trimmed V and J ends, which lost 6 bases and 4 bases, there was a span of 15 bases. The CDR3 has 14 residues. The CDR3 region is CASRASAPSYGYTF. CDR3 DNA sequence: TGTGCCAGCAGGGCTTCTGCGCCGTCCTATGGCTACACCTTC.

V usage is TRBV20-1 and J usage is TRBJ1-4; a possible D gene is TRBD1 (5 bases). V was pared by 0 bases and J by 5 bases, with 10 bases between. The CDR3 has 14 amino acids. Per germline, CDR1 DFQATT and CDR2 SNEGSKA (reference sequence). CDR3 residues: CSARESRANEKLFF. CDR3 nucleotides: TGCAGTGCTAGAGAAAGCAGGGCCAATGAAAAACTGTTTTTT.